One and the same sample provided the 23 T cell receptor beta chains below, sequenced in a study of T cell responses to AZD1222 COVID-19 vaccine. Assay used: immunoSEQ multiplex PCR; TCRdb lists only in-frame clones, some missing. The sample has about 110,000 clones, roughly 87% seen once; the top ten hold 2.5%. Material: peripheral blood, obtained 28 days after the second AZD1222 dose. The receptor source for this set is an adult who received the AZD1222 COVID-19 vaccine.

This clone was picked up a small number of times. DNA of the CDR3: TGTGCCAGCAGCCTATATGGGGACTACAATGAGCAGTTCTTC. It specifies CASSLYGDYNEQFF. The chain combines TRBV6-2 or TRBV6-3 with TRBJ2-1; D gene unclear. Trimming pared 6 bases from V and 3 bases from J, leaving 12 bases between. The CDR3 contains 14 residues. Germline CDR1 reads MNHEY; CDR2 reads SVGEGT.

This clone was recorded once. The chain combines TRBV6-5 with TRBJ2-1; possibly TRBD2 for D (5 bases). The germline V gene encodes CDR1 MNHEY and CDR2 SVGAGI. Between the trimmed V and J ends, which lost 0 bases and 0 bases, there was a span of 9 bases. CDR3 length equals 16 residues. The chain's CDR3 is CASSYSRASSYNEQFF. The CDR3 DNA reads TGTGCCAGCAGTTACTCGAGGGCTAGCTCCTACAATGAGCAGTTCTTC.

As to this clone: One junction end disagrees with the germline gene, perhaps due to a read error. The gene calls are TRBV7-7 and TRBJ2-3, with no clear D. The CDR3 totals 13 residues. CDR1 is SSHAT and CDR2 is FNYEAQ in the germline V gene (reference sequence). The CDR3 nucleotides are TGTGCTAGCAGCTTAGCCTACACAGATACGCAGTATTTT. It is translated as CASSLAYTDTQYF.

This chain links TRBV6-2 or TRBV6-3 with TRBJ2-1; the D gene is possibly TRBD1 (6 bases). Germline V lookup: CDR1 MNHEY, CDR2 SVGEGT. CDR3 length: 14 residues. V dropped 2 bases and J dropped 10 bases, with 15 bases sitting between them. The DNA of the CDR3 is TGTGCCAGCAGTTACGGTAACAGGGTAAGGGAGCAGTTCTTC. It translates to CASSYGNRVREQFF.

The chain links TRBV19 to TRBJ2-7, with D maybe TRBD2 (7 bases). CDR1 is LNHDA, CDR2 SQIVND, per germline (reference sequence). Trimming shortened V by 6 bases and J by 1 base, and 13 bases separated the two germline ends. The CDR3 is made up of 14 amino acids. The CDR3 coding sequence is TGTGCCAGTAGCGAGGGGAGGGGGTCCTACGAGCAGTACTTC. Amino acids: CASSEGRGSYEQYF.

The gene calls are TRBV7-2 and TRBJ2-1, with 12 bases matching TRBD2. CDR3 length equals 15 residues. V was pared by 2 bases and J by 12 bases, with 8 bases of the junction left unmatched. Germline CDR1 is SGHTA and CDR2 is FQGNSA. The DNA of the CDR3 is TGTGCCAGCAGCTTATTGGCTAGCGGGAGGGCCGGGCAGTTCTTC. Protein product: CASSLLASGRAGQFF.

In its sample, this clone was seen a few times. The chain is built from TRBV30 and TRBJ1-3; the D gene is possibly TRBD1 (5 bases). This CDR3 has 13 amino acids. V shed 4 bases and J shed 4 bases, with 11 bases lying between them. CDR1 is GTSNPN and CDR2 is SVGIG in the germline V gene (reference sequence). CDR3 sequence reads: CAWTQGFGNTIYF. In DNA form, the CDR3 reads TGTGCCTGGACTCAGGGTTTCGGAAACACCATATATTTT.

DNA for the CDR3: TGTGCCAGCACGCCGTGGACCGACCTCAATCAGCCCCAGCATTTT. It specifies CASTPWTDLNQPQHF. The genes are TRBV6-6 and TRBJ1-5; unclear D gene. The length of the CDR3 is 15 residues. The germline V gene encodes CDR1 MNHNY and CDR2 SVGAGI (reference sequence). V was pared by 7 bases and J by 3 bases, with 16 bases between.

The CDR3 region has the DNA TGTGCCAGCAGTTACAAGGGGGCATCCTACGAGCAGTACTTC. Protein product: CASSYKGASYEQYF. The rearrangement links TRBV6-2 or TRBV6-3 to TRBJ2-7; 7 bases align to TRBD1. Losses at the gene ends were 2 bases for V and 1 base for J; bases not matched to a gene: 2. Germline CDR1 and CDR2: MNHEY and SVGEGT. This CDR3 region has 14 residues.

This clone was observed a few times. The DNA of the CDR3 is TGTGCCAGCACTGCAGAAGGGTCGCCGGCAAGAGCCCTTTTCACCGGGGAGCTGTTTTTT. Amino acid sequence: CASTAEGSPARALFTGELFF. The chain joins TRBV27 to TRBJ2-2; D call uncertain. CDR1 MNHEY and CDR2 SMNVEV come from the germline V gene (reference sequence). The germline V and J ends were trimmed by 7 bases and 4 bases, with 31 bases remaining between them. This CDR3 contains 20 residues.

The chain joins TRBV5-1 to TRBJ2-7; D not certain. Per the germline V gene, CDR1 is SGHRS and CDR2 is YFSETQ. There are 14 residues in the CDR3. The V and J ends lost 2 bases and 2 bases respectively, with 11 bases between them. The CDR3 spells CASSLIRVPYEQYF. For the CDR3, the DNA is TGCGCCAGCAGCTTAATTAGGGTTCCCTACGAGCAGTACTTC.

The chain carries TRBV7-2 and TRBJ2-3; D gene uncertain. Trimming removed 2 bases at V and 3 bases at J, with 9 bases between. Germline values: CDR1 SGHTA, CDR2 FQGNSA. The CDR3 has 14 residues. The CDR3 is CASSLPELTDTQYF. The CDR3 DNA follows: TGTGCCAGCAGCTTACCCGAGCTAACAGATACGCAGTATTTT.

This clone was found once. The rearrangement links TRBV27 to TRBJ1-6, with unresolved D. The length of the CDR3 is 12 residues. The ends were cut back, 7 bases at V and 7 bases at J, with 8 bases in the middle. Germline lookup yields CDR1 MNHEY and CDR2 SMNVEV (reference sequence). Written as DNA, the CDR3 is TGTGCCAGCAAACAGAGCAATTCACCCCTCCACTTT. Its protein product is CASKQSNSPLHF.

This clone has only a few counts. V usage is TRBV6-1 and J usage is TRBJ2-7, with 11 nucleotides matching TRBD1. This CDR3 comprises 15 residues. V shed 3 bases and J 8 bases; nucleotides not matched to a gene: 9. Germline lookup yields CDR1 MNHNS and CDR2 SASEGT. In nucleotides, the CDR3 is TGTGCCAGCAGTGAGAGTCGGGACAGGGGGGTAAAGCAGTACTTC. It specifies CASSESRDRGVKQYF.

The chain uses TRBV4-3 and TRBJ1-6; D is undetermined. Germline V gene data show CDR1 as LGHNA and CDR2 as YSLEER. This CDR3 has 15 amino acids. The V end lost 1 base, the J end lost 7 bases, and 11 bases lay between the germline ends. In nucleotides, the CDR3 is TGCGCCAGCAGCCAAGTAGTTGGCGAGAATTCACCCCTCCACTTT. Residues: CASSQVVGENSPLHF.

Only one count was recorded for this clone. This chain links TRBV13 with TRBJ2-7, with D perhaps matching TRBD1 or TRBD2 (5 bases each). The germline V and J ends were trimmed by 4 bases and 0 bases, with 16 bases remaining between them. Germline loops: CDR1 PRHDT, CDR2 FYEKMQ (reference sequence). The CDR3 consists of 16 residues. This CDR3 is CASSYRDGKSSYEQYF. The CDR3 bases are TGTGCCAGCAGCTATCGGGACGGAAAGAGCTCCTACGAGCAGTACTTC.

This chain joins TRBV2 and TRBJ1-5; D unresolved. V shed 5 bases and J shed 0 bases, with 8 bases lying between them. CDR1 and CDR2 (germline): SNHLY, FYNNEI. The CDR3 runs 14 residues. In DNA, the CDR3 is TGTGCCAGCAGTCGGGAACATAGCAATCAGCCCCAGCATTTT. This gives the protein CASSREHSNQPQHF.

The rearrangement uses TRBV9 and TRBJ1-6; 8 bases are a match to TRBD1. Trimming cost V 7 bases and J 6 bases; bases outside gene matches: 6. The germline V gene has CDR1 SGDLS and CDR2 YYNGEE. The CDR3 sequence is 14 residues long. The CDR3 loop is CASSGGDFNSPLHF. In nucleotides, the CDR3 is TGTGCCAGCTCAGGGGGCGACTTTAATTCACCCCTCCACTTT.

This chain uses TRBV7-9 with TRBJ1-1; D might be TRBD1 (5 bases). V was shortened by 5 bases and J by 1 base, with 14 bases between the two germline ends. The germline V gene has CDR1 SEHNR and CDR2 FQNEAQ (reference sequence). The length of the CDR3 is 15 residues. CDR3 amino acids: CASSIPGPTNTEAFF. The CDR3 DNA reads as TGTGCCAGCAGCATTCCGGGACCCACGAACACTGAAGCTTTCTTT. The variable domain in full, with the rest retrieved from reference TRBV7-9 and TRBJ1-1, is DTGVSQNPRHKITKRGQNVTFRCDPISEHNRLYWYRQTLGQGPEFLTYFQNEAQLEKSRLLSDRFSAERPKGSFSTLEIQRTEQGDSAMYLCASSIPGPTNTEAFFGQGTRLTVV.

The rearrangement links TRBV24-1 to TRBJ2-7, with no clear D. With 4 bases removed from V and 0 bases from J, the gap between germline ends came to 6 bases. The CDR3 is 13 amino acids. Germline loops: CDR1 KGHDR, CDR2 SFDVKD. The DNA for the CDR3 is TGTGCCACCAGTGACCAGGTCTCCTACGAGCAGTACTTC. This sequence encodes CATSDQVSYEQYF.

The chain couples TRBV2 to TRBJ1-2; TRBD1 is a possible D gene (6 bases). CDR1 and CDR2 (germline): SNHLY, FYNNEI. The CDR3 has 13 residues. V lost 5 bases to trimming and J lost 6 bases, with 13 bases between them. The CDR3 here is CASSYRVKDGYTF. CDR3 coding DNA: TGTGCCAGCAGTTACAGGGTTAAAGATGGCTACACCTTC.

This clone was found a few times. The CDR3 DNA follows: TGCAGCGGGAGGTTGGCTGGGGCCAACGTCCTGACTTTC. Its translation is CSGRLAGANVLTF. V gene TRBV29-1 combines with J gene TRBJ2-6; a possible D gene is TRBD2 (5 bases). This CDR3 is built from 13 residues. V lost 7 bases to trimming and J lost 2 bases, with 9 bases between them. Per the germline V gene, CDR1 is SQVTM and CDR2 is ANQGSEA. Based on the CDR3 plus reference TRBV29-1 and TRBJ2-6, the full variable domain is SAVISQKPSRDICQRGTSLTIQCQVDSQVTMMFWYRQQPGQSLTLIATANQGSEATYESGFVIDKFPISRPNLTFSTLTVSNMSPEDSSIYLCSGRLAGANVLTFGAGSRLTVL.

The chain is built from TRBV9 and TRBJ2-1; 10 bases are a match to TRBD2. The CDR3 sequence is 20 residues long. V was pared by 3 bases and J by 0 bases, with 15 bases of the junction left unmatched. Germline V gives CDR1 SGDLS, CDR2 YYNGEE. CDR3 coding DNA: TGTGCCAGCAGCGCCCCGTGGGTAGCGGGAGGCCAGAGCTCCTACAATGAGCAGTTCTTC. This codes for CASSAPWVAGGQSSYNEQFF.